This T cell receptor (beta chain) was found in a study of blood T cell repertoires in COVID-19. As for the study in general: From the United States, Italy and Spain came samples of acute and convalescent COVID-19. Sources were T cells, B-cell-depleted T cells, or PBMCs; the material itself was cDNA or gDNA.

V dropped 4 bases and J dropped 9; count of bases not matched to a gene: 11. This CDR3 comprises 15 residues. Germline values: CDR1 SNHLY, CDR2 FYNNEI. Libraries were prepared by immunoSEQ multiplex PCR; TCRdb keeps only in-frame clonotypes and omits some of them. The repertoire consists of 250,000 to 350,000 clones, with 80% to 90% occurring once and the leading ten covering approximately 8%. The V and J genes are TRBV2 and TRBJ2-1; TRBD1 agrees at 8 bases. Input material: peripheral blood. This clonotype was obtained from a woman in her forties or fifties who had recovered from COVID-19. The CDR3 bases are TGTGCCAGCAGTGCCGGGACAGGAGGAAAGGGTGAGCAGTTCTTC. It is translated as CASSAGTGGKGEQFF. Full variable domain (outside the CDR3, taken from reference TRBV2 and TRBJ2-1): EPEVTQTPSHQVTQMGQEVILRCVPISNHLYFYWYRQILGQKVEFLVSFYNNEISEKSEIFDDQFSVERPDGSNFTLKIRSTKLEDSAMYFCASSAGTGGKGEQFFGPGTRLTVL.